This passage covers 3 T cell receptor beta chains from one sample sequenced in a study of vaccination effects on CD4 cells after COVID-19. Produced via immunoSEQ multiplex PCR; TCRdb's table is partial and in-frame only. The sample carries roughly 70,000 clones, around 70% recorded once. Viral peptide pools were used in the ViraFEST assay to expand antigen-specific CD4+ T cells, and sequencing came afterward. Following 10 days of culture, CD4+ T cells were isolated. As their vaccination, participants received two doses of either BNT162b2 or mRNA-1273. Their antigen targets remain unknown. The source material was CD4+ T cells from PBMCs cultured with HCoV-229E spike peptides, sampled after COVID-19 vaccination. The receptors originated from a human donor who received a COVID-19 vaccine.

This clone has only one observation. The gene calls are TRBV30 and TRBJ1-1; 7 nucleotides align to TRBD1. Trimming removed 0 bases from V and 5 bases from J; junction bases left unmatched: 9. The CDR3 runs to 15 residues. Germline V CDR1 and CDR2: GTSNPN, SVGIG (reference sequence). The CDR3 loop reads CAWSVLDRVGTEAFF. DNA of the CDR3: TGTGCCTGGAGTGTACTAGACAGGGTAGGGACTGAAGCTTTCTTT.

The J gene is TRBJ2-3, the V gene TRBV6-1; TRBD2 matches 10 bases. Germline-derived CDR1 and CDR2 are MNHNS and SASEGT. Trimming cost V 2 bases and J 7 bases; bases outside gene matches: 30. The CDR3 is 23 amino acids. The CDR3 region has the DNA TGTGCCAGCAGTGAACGGAGCGGGGGGGCTTCTTTTCCGGGGCCTCCCCTAGTGAATACGCAGTATTTT. Translated, it gives CASSERSGGASFPGPPLVNTQYF.

The J gene is TRBJ2-5, the V gene TRBV6-5, with D possibly being TRBD1 (5 bases). Trimming took off 4 bases at V and 1 base at J, with 13 bases between the two ends. Per germline, CDR1 MNHEY and CDR2 SVGAGI. The CDR3 loop spans 15 amino acids. The CDR3 spells CASSFWQGGQETQYF. For the CDR3, the DNA is TGTGCCAGCAGTTTCTGGCAGGGTGGCCAAGAGACCCAGTACTTC.